Presented here are 32 T cell receptor beta chains from one specimen sequenced in a study of response to subunit inactivated influenza vaccine. A single record per CDR3 protein comes from TCRdb applying MiXCR to the RT-PCR reads. The table has roughly 290,000 distinct CDR3 sequences, 21% seen once. Here the sequenced sample was PBMCs from blood, taken around 22 months after vaccination. The receptors here all came from a man between 50 and 75 years old who received an inactivated influenza vaccine.

This clonotype was counted between two and nine times. This chain links TRBV20-1 with TRBJ2-5; 9 bases agree with TRBD2. CDR3 length: 17 residues. Trimming cost V 0 bases and J 5 bases; bases outside gene matches: 13. Germline lookup yields CDR1 DFQATT and CDR2 SNEGSKA (reference sequence). The CDR3 coding sequence is TGCAGTGCTAGAGATCTCCAGCGGGAGGATAGTTGGGAGACCCAGTACTTC. Translated: CSARDLQREDSWETQYF.

This sequence joins TRBV9 and TRBJ2-3; no clear D. V gave up 5 bases and J gave up 6 bases, with 10 bases separating them. The CDR3 runs 12 residues. In germline, CDR1 is SGDLS, CDR2 YYNGEE. This CDR3 is CASRESVDTQYF. The CDR3 DNA reads TGTGCCAGCAGGGAGTCTGTGGATACGCAGTATTTT.

This CDR3 is CASSGDTNTGELFF. CDR3 coding DNA: TGTGCCAGCAGTGGAGACACGAACACCGGGGAGCTGTTTTTT. The chain carries TRBV12-3 or TRBV12-4 and TRBJ2-2; D is uncertain. Trimming took off 5 bases at V and 0 bases at J, with 7 bases between the two ends. The CDR3 consists of 14 residues.

In its sample, this clonotype was seen a few times. The gene calls are TRBV4-3 and TRBJ2-2; no clear D. V was pared by 1 base and J by 3 bases, with 12 bases between. CDR1 is LGHNA, CDR2 YSLEER, per germline. CDR3 size: 16 residues. The CDR3 DNA follows: TGCGCCAGCAGCCAAGTGAAACGGCCCTACACCGGGGAGCTGTTTTTT. Translated: CASSQVKRPYTGELFF.

The chain couples TRBV20-1 to TRBJ2-4; TRBD1 is a possible D gene (6 bases). The V gene lost 6 bases and the J gene lost 0 bases, with 12 bases spanning the gap. Germline CDR1 reads DFQATT; CDR2 reads SNEGSKA (reference sequence). The length of the CDR3 is 14 residues. The CDR3 loop is CSAWTALAKNIQYF. The CDR3, as DNA: TGCAGTGCCTGGACAGCTCTAGCCAAAAACATTCAGTACTTC.

The chain has TRBV18 and TRBJ1-2, with TRBD1 as a possible D gene (5 bases). V was trimmed by 2 bases and J by 8 bases, leaving 15 bases between them. CDR3 length: 14 amino acids. Germline CDR1 and CDR2: KGHSH and LQKENI. The CDR3, as DNA: TGTGCCAGCTCACCAGCGGACACATTGAGGGGCTACACCTTC. Translated, it gives CASSPADTLRGYTF.

In its sample, this clonotype was seen a few times. This chain joins TRBV19 and TRBJ2-3, with a tentative D call TRBD2 (5 bases). Trimming left V 3 bases short and J 1 base short, with 8 bases between. CDR3 length: 14 amino acids. Germline V gene lookup returns CDR1 LNHDA and CDR2 SQIVND (reference sequence). The CDR3, as DNA: TGTGCCAGTAGTATTGGACTTGGCACAGATACGCAGTATTTT. It yields the protein CASSIGLGTDTQYF.

This clonotype was seen a handful of times. The rearrangement uses TRBV5-4 and TRBJ2-5, with 8 bases matching TRBD2. Germline V gene lookup returns CDR1 SGHNT and CDR2 YYREEE (reference sequence). Trimming took 4 bases from V and 3 from J; bases not matched to a gene: 11. The CDR3 runs 16 residues. This chain's CDR3 is CASSERFTSGEETQYF. Here the CDR3 DNA reads TGTGCCAGCAGCGAGAGGTTTACTAGCGGAGAAGAGACCCAGTACTTC.

The chain uses TRBV30 and TRBJ1-1; D is undetermined. This CDR3 spans 12 amino acids. Germline loops: CDR1 GTSNPN, CDR2 SVGIG (reference sequence). V lost 0 bases, J lost 7 bases, and 9 bases lay in between. CDR3 residues: CAWSVLLGEAFF. The DNA of the CDR3 is TGTGCCTGGAGTGTTCTGTTAGGTGAAGCTTTCTTT.

This clonotype was observed a handful of times. The genes are TRBV28 and TRBJ2-7, with 7 nucleotides matching TRBD1. V was pared by 6 bases and J by 8 bases, with 10 bases of the junction left unmatched. This CDR3 has 13 residues. From germline, CDR1 is MDHEN and CDR2 SYDVKM. Written as DNA, the CDR3 is TGTGCCAGCAGCATCGGGACAGACCTAAAGCAGTACTTC. It encodes CASSIGTDLKQYF. Filled out from reference TRBV28 and TRBJ2-7, the complete variable domain reads DVKVTQSSRYLVKRTGEKVFLECVQDMDHENMFWYRQDPGLGLRLIYFSYDVKMKEKGDIPEGYSVSREKKERFSLILESASTNQTSMYLCASSIGTDLKQYFGPGTRLTVT.

In this sample, this clonotype turned up a few times. V gene TRBV6-2 or TRBV6-3 combines with J gene TRBJ2-6, with TRBD1 as a possible D gene (5 bases). V gave up 3 bases and J gave up 2 bases, with 8 bases separating them. Germline V gene data show CDR1 as MNHEY and CDR2 as SVGEGT. The CDR3 covers 15 residues. DNA for the CDR3: TGTGCCAGCAGTTATTTCAGGGCTGGGGCCAACGTCCTGACTTTC. Translated, it gives CASSYFRAGANVLTF.

This clonotype was observed a few times. The chain recombines TRBV28 with TRBJ2-1; no definite D call. Trimming shortened V by 3 bases and J by 3 bases, and 18 bases separated the two germline ends. Germline CDR1 MDHEN, CDR2 SYDVKM. The CDR3 contains 17 residues. This CDR3 is CASSFPLSGALYNEQFF. The CDR3 DNA sequence: TGTGCCAGCAGTTTCCCCCTCTCGGGCGCCCTCTACAATGAGCAGTTCTTC.

This clonotype was picked up one time. The V call is TRBV7-2, the J call TRBJ2-3; D remains unclear. This CDR3 spans 16 amino acids. Germline V gene sequence: CDR1 SGHTA, CDR2 FQGNSA. Trimming shortened V by 0 bases and J by 2 bases, and 12 bases separated the two germline ends. CDR3 DNA: TGTGCCAGCAGCTTAGCGCGTGGGCCTATCACAGATACGCAGTATTTT. Its translation is CASSLARGPITDTQYF.

The rearrangement uses TRBV7-3 and TRBJ2-2; D may be TRBD1 (6 bases). V lost 5 bases to trimming and J lost 0 bases, with 13 bases between them. This CDR3 spans 16 amino acids. CDR1 and CDR2 (germline): SGHTA, FQGTGA. The CDR3 sequence is CASSLTGTTNTGELFF. The CDR3 DNA reads TGTGCCAGCAGCCTGACCGGGACAACGAACACCGGGGAGCTGTTTTTT.

The chain combines TRBV7-2 with TRBJ2-7, with a weak D call TRBD1 (6 bases). Deletions cut 3 bases from V and 3 bases from J, with 12 bases between. The CDR3 is made up of 14 amino acids. Germline V lookup: CDR1 SGHTA, CDR2 FQGNSA. As DNA, the CDR3 is TGTGCCAGCAGCTTCACCGGGACAAGCTACGAGCAGTACTTC. Translating gives CASSFTGTSYEQYF.

There are many counts of this clonotype. CDR3 bases: TGTGCCAGCAGCTTTCCCCGGAGGTTGGGAAACACCATATATTTT. Translating it yields CASSFPRRLGNTIYF. The gene calls are TRBV7-9 and TRBJ1-3; D remains ambiguous. The CDR3 spans 15 residues. The V gene lost 3 bases and the J gene lost 4 bases, with 13 bases spanning the gap. Germline V lookup: CDR1 SEHNR, CDR2 FQNEAQ (reference sequence).

This sequence joins TRBV20-1 and TRBJ2-1; TRBD2 agrees at 9 bases. The CDR3 contains 13 residues. Germline V gene sequence: CDR1 DFQATT, CDR2 SNEGSKA (reference sequence). V gave up 6 bases and J gave up 5 bases; unmatched junction bases: 5. The chain's CDR3 is CSASGGPNNEQFF. In DNA form, the CDR3 reads TGCAGTGCCAGCGGGGGGCCAAACAATGAGCAGTTCTTC.

The chain links TRBV7-9 to TRBJ1-2; D unresolved. Germline V lookup: CDR1 SEHNR, CDR2 FQNEAQ (reference sequence). Deletions cut 5 bases from V and 6 bases from J, with 16 bases between. The CDR3 has 14 amino acids. CDR3 sequence (DNA): TGTGCCAGCAGCCCCTATAAGGAGGGCCATGGCTACACCTTC. Residues: CASSPYKEGHGYTF.

There are many counts of this clonotype. The J gene is TRBJ2-1, the V gene TRBV12-3 or TRBV12-4, with 10 bases aligning to TRBD2. Trimming removed 7 bases from V and 4 bases from J; junction bases left unmatched: 7. The CDR3 is 15 amino acids. In nucleotides, the CDR3 is TGTGCCAGCATCCTTAGCGGGGGGCCGTACAATGAGCAGTTCTTC. Translation: CASILSGGPYNEQFF.

This clonotype was recorded a few times. This chain joins TRBV4-3 and TRBJ2-1; tentative D call: TRBD1 (6 bases). The V and J ends lost 4 bases and 4 bases respectively, with 17 bases between them. The V gene's germline CDR1 is LGHNA and CDR2 YSLEER. The CDR3 has 16 amino acids. CDR3 in DNA: TGCGCCAGCAGCCGAACGGACAGCCCTTTTTACAATGAGCAGTTCTTC. Translation: CASSRTDSPFYNEQFF.

Ten or more counts support this clonotype. The rearrangement joins TRBV6-2 or TRBV6-3 to TRBJ1-1; D gene uncertain. Germline CDR1 is MNHEY and CDR2 is SVGEGT. The CDR3 has 12 residues. The V end lost 7 bases, the J end lost 7 bases, and 13 bases lay between the germline ends. CDR3 loop: CASKQRRGEAFF. Here the CDR3 DNA reads TGTGCCAGCAAACAGAGACGGGGTGAAGCTTTCTTT.

The sample holds a few counts of this clonotype. The chain couples TRBV7-8 to TRBJ2-1; 14 bases align to TRBD2. The V gene's germline CDR1 is SGHVS and CDR2 FQNEAQ. J gave up 7 bases and V 5 bases, and 10 bases lay outside the gene matches. The CDR3 is made up of 17 amino acids. This CDR3 reads CASSQTSGRASGNEQFF. Written as DNA, the CDR3 is TGTGCCAGCAGCCAGACTAGCGGGAGGGCCTCTGGTAATGAGCAGTTCTTC.

The chain has TRBV20-1 and TRBJ2-4; D may be TRBD1 (6 bases). The CDR3 has 15 residues. Trimming cost V 1 base and J 0 bases, with 10 bases left between them. The germline V gene has CDR1 DFQATT and CDR2 SNEGSKA (reference sequence). The CDR3 spells CSARVGGIAKNIQYF. In DNA, the CDR3 is TGCAGTGCTAGAGTAGGGGGTATAGCCAAAAACATTCAGTACTTC.

The V call is TRBV20-1, the J call TRBJ1-1; D uncertain. V was shortened by 2 bases and J by 4 bases, with 20 bases between the two germline ends. The CDR3 covers 16 residues. Germline values: CDR1 DFQATT, CDR2 SNEGSKA (reference sequence). The CDR3 sequence is CSARLPEKSWGTEAFF. As DNA, the CDR3 is TGCAGTGCTAGACTGCCGGAGAAGTCGTGGGGCACTGAAGCTTTCTTT.

This clonotype was found a few times. This sequence joins TRBV18 and TRBJ2-7; unclear D gene. The CDR3 spans 12 residues. Germline V gene data show CDR1 as KGHSH and CDR2 as LQKENI. V was trimmed by 2 bases and J by 5 bases, leaving 7 bases between them. CDR3 nucleotides: TGTGCCAGCTCACCAACCGTGAACGAGCAGTACTTC. It yields the protein CASSPTVNEQYF.

This sequence joins TRBV20-1 and TRBJ1-4; a weak D match, TRBD1 (5 bases). Germline CDR1 is DFQATT and CDR2 is SNEGSKA (reference sequence). The CDR3 runs 14 residues. The ends were cut back, 0 bases at V and 10 bases at J, with 15 bases in the middle. The CDR3 reads CSARDGDAGRKLFF. CDR3 DNA: TGCAGTGCTAGAGATGGGGACGCGGGCAGAAAACTGTTTTTT.

This clonotype was observed at least ten times. This chain links TRBV20-1 with TRBJ1-1, with a tentative D call TRBD1 (5 bases). Germline CDR1 is DFQATT and CDR2 is SNEGSKA (reference sequence). Trimming removed 6 bases at V and 0 bases at J, with 11 bases between. The CDR3 runs 13 residues. The CDR3 here is CSAATVMNTEAFF. As DNA, the CDR3 is TGCAGTGCCGCGACAGTCATGAACACTGAAGCTTTCTTT.

This clonotype was counted ten times or more. V usage is TRBV6-1 and J usage is TRBJ2-3; a possible D gene is TRBD1 (6 bases). Trimming left V 6 bases short and J 3 bases short, with 10 bases between. The CDR3 is 13 residues long. The germline CDR1 and CDR2 sequences are MNHNS and SASEGT. The chain's CDR3 is CASRMDRTDTQYF. The CDR3 coding sequence is TGTGCCAGCAGGATGGACAGAACAGATACGCAGTATTTT.

This chain links TRBV29-1 with TRBJ2-3, with D uncertain. The CDR3 extends over 12 amino acids. Trimming shortened V by 6 bases and J by 0 bases, and 7 bases separated the two germline ends. Looked up from germline, CDR1 is SQVTM and CDR2 is ANQGSEA. The CDR3 here is CSVAESTDTQYF. The CDR3 DNA reads TGCAGCGTGGCAGAGAGCACAGATACGCAGTATTTT.

This clonotype was seen many times. The rearrangement joins TRBV6-2 or TRBV6-3 to TRBJ1-5; D possibly corresponds to TRBD1 (6 bases). CDR3 size: 13 residues. The ends were cut back, 3 bases at V and 11 bases at J, with 14 bases in the middle. Germline loops: CDR1 MNHEY, CDR2 SVGEGT. CDR3 DNA sequence: TGTGCCAGCAGTTATCAGGGGTTACTGGCCCAGCATTTT. Amino acids: CASSYQGLLAQHF.

The chain employs TRBV5-5 and TRBJ1-1, with a tentative D call TRBD1 (5 bases). This CDR3 region has 12 residues. V shed 4 bases and J shed 8 bases, with 12 bases lying between them. Germline V lookup: CDR1 SGHKS, CDR2 YYEKEE (reference sequence). The CDR3 DNA sequence: TGTGCCAGCAGCAAAACCGGGACGGAAGCTTTCTTT. Encoded protein: CASSKTGTEAFF.

The V call is TRBV4-3, the J call TRBJ1-6; the match to TRBD1 covers 9 bases. CDR1 is LGHNA and CDR2 is YSLEER in the germline V gene. This CDR3 has 18 residues. V shed 0 bases and J 4 bases; nucleotides not matched to a gene: 7. The CDR3 here is CASSQDTGGRGYNSPLHF. In DNA, the CDR3 is TGCGCCAGCAGCCAAGACACAGGGGGCCGTGGATATAATTCACCCCTCCACTTT.